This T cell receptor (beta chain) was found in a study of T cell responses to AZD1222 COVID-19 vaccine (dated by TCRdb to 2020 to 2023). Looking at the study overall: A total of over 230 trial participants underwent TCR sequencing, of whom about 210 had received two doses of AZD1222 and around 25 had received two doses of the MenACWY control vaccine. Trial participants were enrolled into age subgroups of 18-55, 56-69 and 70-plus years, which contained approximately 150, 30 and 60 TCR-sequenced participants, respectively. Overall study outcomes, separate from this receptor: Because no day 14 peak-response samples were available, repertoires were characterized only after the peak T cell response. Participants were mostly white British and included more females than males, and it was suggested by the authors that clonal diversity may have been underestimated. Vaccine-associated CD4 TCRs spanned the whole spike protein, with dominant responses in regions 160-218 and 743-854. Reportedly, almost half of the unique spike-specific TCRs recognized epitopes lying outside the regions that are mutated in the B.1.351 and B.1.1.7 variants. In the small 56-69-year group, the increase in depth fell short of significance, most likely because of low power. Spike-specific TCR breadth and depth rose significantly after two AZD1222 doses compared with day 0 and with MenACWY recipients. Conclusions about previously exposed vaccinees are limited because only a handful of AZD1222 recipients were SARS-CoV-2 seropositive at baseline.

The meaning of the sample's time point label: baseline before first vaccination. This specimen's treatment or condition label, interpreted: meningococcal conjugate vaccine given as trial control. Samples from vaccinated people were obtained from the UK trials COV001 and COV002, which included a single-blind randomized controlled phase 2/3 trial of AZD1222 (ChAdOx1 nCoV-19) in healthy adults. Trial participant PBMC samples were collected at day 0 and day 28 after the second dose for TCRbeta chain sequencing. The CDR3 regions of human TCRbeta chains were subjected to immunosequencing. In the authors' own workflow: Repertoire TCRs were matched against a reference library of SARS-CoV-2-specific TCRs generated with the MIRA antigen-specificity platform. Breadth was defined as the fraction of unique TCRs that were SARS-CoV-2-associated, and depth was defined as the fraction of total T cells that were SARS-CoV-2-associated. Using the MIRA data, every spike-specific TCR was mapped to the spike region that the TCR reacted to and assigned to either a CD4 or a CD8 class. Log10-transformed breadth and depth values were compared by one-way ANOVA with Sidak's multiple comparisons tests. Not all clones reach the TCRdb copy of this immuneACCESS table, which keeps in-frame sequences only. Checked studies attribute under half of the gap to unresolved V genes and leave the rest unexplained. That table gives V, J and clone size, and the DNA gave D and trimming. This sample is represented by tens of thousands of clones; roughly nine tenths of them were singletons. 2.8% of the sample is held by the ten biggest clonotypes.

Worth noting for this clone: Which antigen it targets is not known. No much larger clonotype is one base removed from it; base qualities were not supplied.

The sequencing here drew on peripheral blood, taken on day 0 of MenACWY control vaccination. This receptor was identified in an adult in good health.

The DNA sequence is given as TGTGCCAGCAGTTACTTTTTAGAGGTATCCTACGAGCAGTACTTC. Translated, it gives CASSYFLEVSYEQYF. This chain is built from TRBV6-2 or TRBV6-3 and TRBJ2-7; too little of a D gene remains to name it. From its cysteine to its phenylalanine, the CDR3 spans 15 amino acids. The read is trimmed to its CDR3 DNA, 45 bases read in frame from base 1. CDR1 and CDR2, looked up from the germline V gene, are MNHEY and SVGEGT. Trimming at the junction amounts to 1 base on V and 1 base on J, and the germline ends lie 11 bases apart.